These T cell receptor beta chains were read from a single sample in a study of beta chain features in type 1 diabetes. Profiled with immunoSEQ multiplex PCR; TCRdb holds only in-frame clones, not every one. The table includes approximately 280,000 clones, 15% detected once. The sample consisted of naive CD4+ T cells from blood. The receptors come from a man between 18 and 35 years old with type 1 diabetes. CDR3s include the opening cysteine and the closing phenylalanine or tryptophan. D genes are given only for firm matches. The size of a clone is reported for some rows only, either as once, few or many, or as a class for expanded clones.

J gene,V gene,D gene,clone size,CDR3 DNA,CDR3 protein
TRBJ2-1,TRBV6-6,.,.,TGTGCCAGCAGTTACTCGACGCAGGTCCGTGATGAGCAGTTCTTC,CASSYSTQVRDEQFF
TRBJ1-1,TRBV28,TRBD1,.,TGTGCCAGCAGTTCCGGGGGACAGGGCAGCACTGAAGCTTTCTTT,CASSSGGQGSTEAFF
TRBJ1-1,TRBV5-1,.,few,TGCGCCAGCAGTTTTGGACAGACGAACACTGAAGCTTTCTTT,CASSFGQTNTEAFF
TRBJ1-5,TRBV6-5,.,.,TGTGCCAGCAGCCCCCTACGCAGGGGCGATCAGCCCCAGCATTTT,CASSPLRRGDQPQHF
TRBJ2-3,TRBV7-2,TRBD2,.,TGTGCCAGCAGCCCCGGGACTAGCGGACCCGCAGATACGCAGTATTTT,CASSPGTSGPADTQYF
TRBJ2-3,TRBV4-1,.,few,TGCGCCAGCAGCCATCCCGGGACTGCAAGAACAGATACGCAGTATTTT,CASSHPGTARTDTQYF
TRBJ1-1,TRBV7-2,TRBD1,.,TGTGCCAGCAGCTTCCCTCTCTCGGGACAGAAGAACACTGAAGCTTTCTTT,CASSFPLSGQKNTEAFF
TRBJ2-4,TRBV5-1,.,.,TGCGCCAGCAGCTTGAGTGGACACCTAGCCAAAAACATTCAGTACTTC,CASSLSGHLAKNIQYF
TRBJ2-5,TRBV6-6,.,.,TGTGCCAGCGGGGCAGGGATGAAGACCCAGTACTTC,CASGAGMKTQYF
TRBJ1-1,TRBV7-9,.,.,TGTGCCAGCAGCATAGCAAACAGGGAAGCTTTCTTT,CASSIANREAFF
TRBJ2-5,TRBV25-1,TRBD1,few,TGTGCCAGCAACGAAGGGGGCCCTTACCAAGAGACCCAGTACTTC,CASNEGGPYQETQYF
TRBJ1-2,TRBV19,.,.,TGTGCCAGTAGTGAATCCGACCCAGGGGGCTACACCTTC,CASSESDPGGYTF
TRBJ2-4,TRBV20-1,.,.,TGCAGTGCTAGAGCAGGAAACATTCAGTACTTC,CSARAGNIQYF
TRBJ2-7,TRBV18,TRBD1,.,TGTGCCAGCTCCCCAGGGGGCGTTCGGTCCTACGAGCAGTACTTC,CASSPGGVRSYEQYF
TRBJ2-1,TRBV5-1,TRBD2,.,TGCGCCAGCAGCTTGGTCGGCGGGGGGGAAAATGAGCAGTTCTTC,CASSLVGGGENEQFF
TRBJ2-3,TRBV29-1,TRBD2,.,TGCAGCGCCCTAAGCGGGAGGGCCGGATCTAACACAGATACGCAGTATTTT,CSALSGRAGSNTDTQYF